This T cell receptor beta chain was retrieved from a study of cytotoxic CD8 clonotypes in ibrutinib-treated CLL. Overall study: The cohort had about a dozen relapsed/refractory and around 15 treatment-naive patients, some 18 IGHV unmutated. Outcomes included approximately 25 partial and 2 complete responses; after median approximately 70 months, roughly 15 stayed remitted and some 12 progressed. General observations from the study: Sampling schedules were unmatched across sustained-remission and progressing patients.

V was clipped by 4 bases and J by 5 bases; unmatched bases: 3. The CDR3 is 14 residues long. Per the germline V gene, CDR1 is MGHDK and CDR2 is SYGVNS. TCRdb keeps only in-frame clones here, not all; method: immunoSEQ multiplex PCR. The table lists some 300,000 clones, around four fifths of them singletons. Regarding this clone: Its antigen is undetermined.

The material was PBMCs, obtained before ibrutinib treatment. This TCR was recovered from a human donor with chronic lymphocytic leukemia. The chain links TRBV25-1 to TRBJ2-3, with TRBD1 matching over 10 bases. The DNA of the CDR3 is TGTGCCAGCAGTGGGGACAGGGGTGAAGATACGCAGTATTTT. Translating gives CASSGDRGEDTQYF.